These 25 T cell receptor beta chains originate from one sample sequenced in a study of immune evolution from preneoplasia to lung adenocarcinoma. Clones were read by immunoSEQ multiplex PCR, and TCRdb kept only the in-frame ones, dropping some. Of around 16,000 clones in the sample, 80% to 90% were seen once. Material for sequencing was FFPE invasive lung adenocarcinoma tissue. The receptors come from a person between 65 and 80 years old with invasive lung adenocarcinoma.

The genes are TRBV29-1 and TRBJ2-1; D not certain. There are 13 residues in the CDR3. V lost 5 bases and J lost 7, with 15 bases in between. Germline CDR1 reads SQVTM; CDR2 reads ANQGSEA. Written as DNA, the CDR3 is TGCAGCGTTCAATCAGCCCGACGGAATGAGCAGTTCTTC. Translated, it gives CSVQSARRNEQFF.

The V gene is TRBV2, the J gene TRBJ2-1, with 11 bases identical to TRBD2. Germline V CDR1 and CDR2: SNHLY, FYNNEI. The length of the CDR3 is 15 residues. The J segment lost 4 bases and the V segment lost 6 bases, leaving 5 bases of the junction unmatched. CDR3 DNA sequence: TGTGCCAGCAGCCCCGGGACTAGCGGATACAATGAGCAGTTCTTC. Its protein product is CASSPGTSGYNEQFF.

The chain recombines TRBV5-4 with TRBJ2-3; possible D gene TRBD1, 5 bases. The CDR3 runs to 12 residues. Germline assignment: CDR1 SGHNT and CDR2 YYREEE (reference sequence). Trimming shortened V by 1 base and J by 6 bases, and 6 bases separated the two germline ends. The CDR3 loop is CASSLSGDTQYF. DNA for the CDR3: TGTGCCAGCAGCTTGTCAGGGGATACGCAGTATTTT. The full variable domain, in which reference TRBV5-4 and TRBJ2-3 provide the parts outside the CDR3, is ETGVTQSPTHLIKTRGQQVTLRCSSQSGHNTVSWYQQALGQGPQFIFQYYREEENGRGNFPPRFSGLQFPNYSSELNVNALELDDSALYLCASSLSGDTQYFGPGTRLTVL.

The rearrangement links TRBV21-1 to TRBJ2-2; TRBD1, the table's D call, was not compared with the DNA. TRBV21-1 is termed a pseudogene. There are 16 residues in the CDR3. As DNA, the CDR3 is TGTGCCAGCAACAAAGACGACAGGGGAGGAACCGGGGAGCTGTTTTTT. Protein: CASNKDDRGGTGELFF.

The V and J genes are TRBV15 and TRBJ2-1; D is perhaps TRBD2 (7 bases). CDR1 LNHNV and CDR2 YYDKDF come from the germline V gene (reference sequence). This CDR3 is built from 15 residues. The V end was cut by 5 bases, the J end by 5 bases, with 16 bases between. The CDR3 nucleotides are TGTGCCACCAGCCAGGCCCGGGGGGCGGACAATGAGCAGTTCTTC. This translates into CATSQARGADNEQFF.

The chain employs TRBV5-1 and TRBJ2-1; D possibly uses TRBD1 or TRBD2 (5 bases each). Germline assignment: CDR1 SGHRS and CDR2 YFSETQ. The CDR3 loop spans 14 amino acids. V lost 1 base and J lost 2, with 7 bases in between. The DNA of the CDR3 is TGCGCCAGCAGCTTGTCGGGGCCCTACAATGAGCAGTTCTTC. It codes for CASSLSGPYNEQFF.

The V call is TRBV7-8, the J call TRBJ1-3; no reliable D call. V was pared by 5 bases and J by 1 base, with 12 bases between. CDR1 is SGHVS, CDR2 FQNEAQ, per germline. This CDR3 is built from 15 residues. CDR3 sequence reads: CASSLQWRSGNTIYF. CDR3 coding DNA: TGTGCCAGCAGCCTTCAGTGGCGGTCTGGAAACACCATATATTTT.

The rearrangement links TRBV4-1 to TRBJ1-3; D perhaps matches TRBD1 (5 bases). Between the trimmed V and J ends, which lost 4 bases and 1 base, there was a span of 11 bases. The CDR3 length is 15 residues. Germline V CDR1 and CDR2: MGHRA, YSYEKL. CDR3 in amino acids: CASSPVQDSGNTIYF. The DNA of the CDR3 is TGCGCCAGCAGCCCAGTACAGGATTCTGGAAACACCATATATTTT.

J is TRBJ2-1 and V is TRBV10-2, with D uncertain. The germline V gene has CDR1 WSHSY and CDR2 SAAADI. With 10 bases removed from V and 0 bases from J, the gap between germline ends came to 10 bases. The CDR3 extends over 13 amino acids. The CDR3 spells CATSRTSYNEQFF. The DNA of the CDR3 is TGCGCCACCTCGCGGACCTCCTACAATGAGCAGTTCTTC.

CDR3 region: CASSEGPLNEQYF. DNA of the CDR3: TGCGCCAGCAGCGAGGGCCCCCTCAACGAGCAGTACTTC. The chain joins TRBV5-1 to TRBJ2-7; D perhaps matches TRBD2 (5 bases). Germline assignment: CDR1 SGHRS and CDR2 YFSETQ. V was trimmed by 4 bases and J by 5 bases, leaving 13 bases between them. The CDR3 consists of 13 residues.

The chain employs TRBV6-5 and TRBJ2-5; D possibly corresponds to TRBD1 (7 bases). Trimming cost V 2 bases and J 2 bases, with 9 bases left between them. Per the germline V gene, CDR1 is MNHEY and CDR2 is SVGAGI. The CDR3 spans 14 residues. The CDR3, as DNA: TGTGCCAGCAGTTACGCGGGACAGCAAGAGACCCAGTACTTC. Amino acids: CASSYAGQQETQYF.

The rearrangement joins TRBV9 to TRBJ2-2, with no clear D. V gave up 0 bases and J gave up 8 bases, with 8 bases separating them. This CDR3 contains 13 residues. The germline CDR1 and CDR2 sequences are SGDLS and YYNGEE. CDR3 residues: CASSVGMRGELFF. The CDR3 DNA follows: TGTGCCAGCAGCGTAGGGATGAGGGGGGAGCTGTTTTTT.

The J gene is TRBJ2-5, the V gene TRBV2; 14 nucleotides agree with TRBD2. This CDR3 spans 16 amino acids. V dropped 6 bases and J dropped 5; count of bases not matched to a gene: 8. Germline CDR1 and CDR2: SNHLY and FYNNEI. CDR3 coding DNA: TGTGCCAGCAGAATAGGGACTAGCGGGAGAGGCGAGACCCAGTACTTC. It specifies CASRIGTSGRGETQYF.

Comment on this clone: The junction shows a germline mismatch at one end, possibly a read error. The rearrangement links TRBV7-7 to TRBJ2-1; D may match TRBD1 or TRBD2 (5 bases each). From germline, CDR1 is SSHAT and CDR2 FNYEAQ (reference sequence). The CDR3 spans 16 residues. The CDR3: CASSLARWTSWDEQFF. The CDR3 coding sequence is TGTGCTAGCAGCTTAGCGAGGTGGACATCTTGGGATGAGCAGTTCTTC.

V usage is TRBV7-2 and J usage is TRBJ2-3; D possibly corresponds to TRBD2 (8 bases). Trimming shortened V by 1 base and J by 2 bases, and 19 bases separated the two germline ends. Germline assignment: CDR1 SGHTA and CDR2 FQGNSA. The CDR3 is 18 residues long. This chain's CDR3 is CASSLEGASGFSTDTQYF. CDR3 nucleotides: TGTGCCAGCAGCTTAGAGGGGGCTAGCGGGTTCTCCACAGATACGCAGTATTTT.

The V call is TRBV30, the J call TRBJ1-2; D is unresolved. Looked up from germline, CDR1 is GTSNPN and CDR2 is SVGIG (reference sequence). This CDR3 has 15 residues. The V end was cut by 0 bases, the J end by 2 bases, with 13 bases between. The CDR3 protein is CAWSVSLWQNYGYTF. The CDR3 bases are TGTGCCTGGAGTGTAAGCCTCTGGCAAAACTATGGCTACACCTTC.

This chain links TRBV6-5 with TRBJ1-3; a weak D match, TRBD1 (5 bases). This CDR3 comprises 15 residues. Trimming removed 0 bases from V and 0 bases from J, with 6 bases in between. CDR1 MNHEY and CDR2 SVGAGI come from the germline V gene. The CDR3 is CASSYSGVSGNTIYF. CDR3 nucleotides: TGTGCCAGCAGTTACTCAGGGGTCTCTGGAAACACCATATATTTT.

In this sample, this clone turned up once. The rearrangement uses TRBV18 and TRBJ1-5; TRBD1 agrees at 7 bases. Germline V lookup: CDR1 KGHSH, CDR2 LQKENI. This CDR3 spans 15 amino acids. The J segment lost 3 bases and the V segment lost 3 bases, leaving 5 bases of the junction unmatched. This CDR3 is CASSPSDRDNQPQHF. The CDR3, as DNA: TGTGCCAGCTCACCTTCCGACAGGGACAATCAGCCCCAGCATTTT.

As DNA, the CDR3 is TGCGCCAGCAGCCACCAGACAGGGGGCTATGGCTACACCTTC. It specifies CASSHQTGGYGYTF. This chain links TRBV4-1 with TRBJ1-2, with TRBD1 identical over 9 bases. Germline trimming cut 3 bases from V and 4 bases from J; bases unmatched to any gene: 3. Germline V gene lookup returns CDR1 MGHRA and CDR2 YSYEKL. CDR3 length: 14 amino acids.

The rearrangement joins TRBV9 to TRBJ2-5, with a tentative D call TRBD2 (6 bases). The CDR3 extends over 14 amino acids. Deletions cut 3 bases from V and 5 bases from J, with 14 bases between. Germline V gives CDR1 SGDLS, CDR2 YYNGEE. The CDR3 protein is CASSATGVGETQYF. The CDR3 DNA follows: TGTGCCAGCAGCGCGACGGGGGTAGGTGAGACCCAGTACTTC.

The chain carries TRBV30 and TRBJ1-3; the D gene is possibly TRBD1 (5 bases). Germline values: CDR1 GTSNPN, CDR2 SVGIG (reference sequence). The CDR3 length is 12 residues. The V end lost 5 bases, the J end lost 4 bases, and 9 bases lay between the germline ends. For the CDR3, the DNA is TGTGCCTGGCAGGGTTCGGGAAACACCATATATTTT. Translation: CAWQGSGNTIYF.

This chain uses TRBV5-8 with TRBJ2-3, with 9 bases lining up with TRBD2. The CDR3 length is 15 residues. V shed 2 bases, J shed 4 bases, and the junction held 5 bases outside the gene matches. CDR1 is SGHTS, CDR2 YDEGEE, per germline. The CDR3 DNA sequence: TGTGCCAGCAGCTTTGGCGGGGGGGCATCAGATACGCAGTATTTT. As protein: CASSFGGGASDTQYF.

The chain employs TRBV29-1 and TRBJ2-3; the match to TRBD1 covers 7 bases. The germline gives CDR1 SQVTM, CDR2 ANQGSEA. This CDR3 contains 14 residues. V was clipped by 8 bases and J by 4 bases; unmatched bases: 12. CDR3 in amino acids: CSSVGTEGPDTQYF. CDR3 nucleotides: TGCAGCTCCGTCGGGACAGAAGGCCCAGATACGCAGTATTTT.

The rearrangement joins TRBV6-5 to TRBJ1-5; 7 bases align to TRBD1. From germline, CDR1 is MNHEY and CDR2 SVGAGI. V lost 2 bases and J lost 4; bases outside the gene matches: 8. The length of the CDR3 is 16 residues. CDR3 residues: CASSYGPQGGNQPQHF. CDR3 sequence (DNA): TGTGCCAGCAGTTACGGCCCTCAGGGGGGGAATCAGCCCCAGCATTTT.

The rearrangement links TRBV10-2 to TRBJ1-1; maybe TRBD1 (6 bases). The V and J ends lost 11 bases and 8 bases respectively, with 18 bases between them. Germline loops: CDR1 WSHSY, CDR2 SAAADI. The CDR3 runs 12 residues. CDR3: CAAKGVLPEAFF. CDR3 DNA: TGCGCCGCCAAGGGGGTCTTGCCCGAAGCTTTCTTT.